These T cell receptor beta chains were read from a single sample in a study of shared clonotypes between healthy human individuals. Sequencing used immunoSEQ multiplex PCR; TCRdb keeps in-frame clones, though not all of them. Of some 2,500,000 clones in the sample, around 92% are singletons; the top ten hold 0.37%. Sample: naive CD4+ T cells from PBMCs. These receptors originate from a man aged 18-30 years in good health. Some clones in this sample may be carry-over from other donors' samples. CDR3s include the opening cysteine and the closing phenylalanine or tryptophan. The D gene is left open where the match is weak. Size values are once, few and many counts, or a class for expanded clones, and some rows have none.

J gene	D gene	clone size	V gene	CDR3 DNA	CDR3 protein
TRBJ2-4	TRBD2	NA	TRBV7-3	TGTGCCAGCAGCCTAGGTGCACTAGCGGGAGGGACAAACATTCAGTACTTC	CASSLGALAGGTNIQYF
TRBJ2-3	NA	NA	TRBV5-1	TGCGCCAGCAGCTGGGCTCCGGGACTGAGCACAGATACGCAGTATTTT	CASSWAPGLSTDTQYF
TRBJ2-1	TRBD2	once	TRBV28	TGTGCCAGCAGGGAGACTAGCGGGAGGGTGGTAGATGAGCAGTTCTTC	CASRETSGRVVDEQFF
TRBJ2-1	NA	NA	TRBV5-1	TGCGCCAGCAGGCAGACGGACCTCACAAACAATGAGCAGTTCTTC	CASRQTDLTNNEQFF
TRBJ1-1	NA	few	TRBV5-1	TGCGCCAGCAGCTTGTGGACTACAGCCCAGAACACTGAAGCTTTCTTT	CASSLWTTAQNTEAFF
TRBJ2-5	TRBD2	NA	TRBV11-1	TGTGCCAGCAGCAAGGGGACTACGGAGACCCAGTACTTC	CASSKGTTETQYF
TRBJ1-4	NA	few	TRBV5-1	TGCGCCAGCAGCTTGGCCAGGGGAGATGAAAAACTGTTTTTT	CASSLARGDEKLFF
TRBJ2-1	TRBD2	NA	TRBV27	TGTGCCAGCAGTTTCCTACAACCGGGGACTAGCGGTAATGAGCAGTTCTTC	CASSFLQPGTSGNEQFF
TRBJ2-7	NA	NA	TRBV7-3	TGTGCCAGCAGCTTCTCTGGGAACTCGGGCGAGCAGTACTTC	CASSFSGNSGEQYF
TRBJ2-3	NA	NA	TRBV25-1	TGTGCCAGCAGTGAGTGGGCAGGCGACGTACTTGAGTATTTT	CASSEWAGDVLEYF
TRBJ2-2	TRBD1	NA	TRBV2	TGTGCCAGCATTAGACAGGGGGCAGCCGGGGAGCTGTTTTTT	CASIRQGAAGELFF
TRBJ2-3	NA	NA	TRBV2	TGTGCCAGCAGTTGGGGCAGTAGCACAGATACGCAGTATTTT	CASSWGSSTDTQYF
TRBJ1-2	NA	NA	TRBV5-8	TGTGCCAGCAGCTTGGAGCCGGGTATGATCTATGGCTACACCTTC	CASSLEPGMIYGYTF
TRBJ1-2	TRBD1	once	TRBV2	TGTGCCAGCAGTGATCGACAGGGGTACTATGGCTACACCTTC	CASSDRQGYYGYTF
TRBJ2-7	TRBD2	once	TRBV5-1	TGCGCCAGCAGCTCGGGACTAGCGGGAGGTCCCCCCTACGAGCAGTACTTC	CASSSGLAGGPPYEQYF
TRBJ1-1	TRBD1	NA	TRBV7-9	TGTGCCAGCAGCCGCACACCGGGGACAGGGAGGACTGAAGCTTTCTTT	CASSRTPGTGRTEAFF
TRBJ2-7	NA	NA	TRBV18	TGTGCCAGCTCACCACCGGGGGGTCGGTCCTACGAGCAGTACTTC	CASSPPGGRSYEQYF
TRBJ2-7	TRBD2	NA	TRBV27	TGTGCCAGCAGTGCGGGACTAGCGGGAGGGCCACAGTACTTC	CASSAGLAGGPQYF
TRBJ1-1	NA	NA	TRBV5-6	TGTGCCAGCAGCTTGCTAGATTCAAGCAACACTGAAGCTTTCTTT	CASSLLDSSNTEAFF
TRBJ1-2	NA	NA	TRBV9	TGTGCCAGCAGCGTTACAGGGTCGGATGGCTACACCTTC	CASSVTGSDGYTF
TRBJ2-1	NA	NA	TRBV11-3	TGTGCCAGCAGCGCCTCCGGGACTTACAATGAGCAGTTCTTC	CASSASGTYNEQFF
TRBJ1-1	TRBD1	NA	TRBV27	TGTGCCAGCAAATTACAGGGGTTGAACACTGAAGCTTTCTTT	CASKLQGLNTEAFF
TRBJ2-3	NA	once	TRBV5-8	TGTGCCAGCAGCTTGTCCTACCGGGATACGCAGTATTTT	CASSLSYRDTQYF
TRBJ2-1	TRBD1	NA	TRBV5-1	TGCGCCAGCAGCTTGGGGGACAGGAGCTCCTACAATGAGCAGTTCTTC	CASSLGDRSSYNEQFF
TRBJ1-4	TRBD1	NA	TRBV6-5	TGTGCCAGCAGTCCGGGACAGATTAATGAAAAACTGTTTTTT	CASSPGQINEKLFF
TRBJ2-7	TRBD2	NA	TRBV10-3	TGTGCCATCAGTGATGCACGGGGGGCCTACGAGCAGTACTTC	CAISDARGAYEQYF
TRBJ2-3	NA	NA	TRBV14	TGTGCCAGCAGCCCGTCATCAGATACGCAGTATTTT	CASSPSSDTQYF
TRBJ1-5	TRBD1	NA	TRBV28	TGTGCCAGCAGAGTCCGGGACAGCCTTAATCAGCCCCAGCATTTT	CASRVRDSLNQPQHF
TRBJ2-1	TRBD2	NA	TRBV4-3	TGCGCCAGCAGCCAAGATAGACTAGCGGGAGGGGATGGGTCCTACAATGAGCAGTTCTTC	CASSQDRLAGGDGSYNEQFF
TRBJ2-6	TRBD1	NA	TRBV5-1	TGCGCCAGCCAGAGCGCGACAGGGGGCTTTGGGGCCAACGTCCTGACTTTC	CASQSATGGFGANVLTF
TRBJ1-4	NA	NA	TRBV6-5	TGTGCCAGCAGTTACTCGAGGGGTAGGAATGAAAAACTGTTTTTT	CASSYSRGRNEKLFF
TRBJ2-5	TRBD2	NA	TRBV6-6	TGTGCCAGCAGCCGAAGTAGCGGGAGATCGGAGACCCAGTACTTC	CASSRSSGRSETQYF
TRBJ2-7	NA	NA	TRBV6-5	TGTGCCAGCAGTTACTCGAGAAGGGATCCCTACGAGCAGTACTTC	CASSYSRRDPYEQYF
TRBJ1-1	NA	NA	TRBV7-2	TGTGCCAGCAGCCGAGCAGGGTACACTGAAGCTTTCTTT	CASSRAGYTEAFF
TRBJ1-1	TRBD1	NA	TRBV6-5	TGTGCCAGCAGTTACTCGATAAGGACAGGTTCTAGAGGTTTCTTT	CASSYSIRTGSRGFF
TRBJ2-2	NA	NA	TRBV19	TGTGCCAGTAGTATTGGTCTCGGGAGCGGCGGGGAGCTGTTTTTT	CASSIGLGSGGELFF
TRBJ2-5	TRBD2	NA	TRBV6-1	TGTGCCAGCAGTGAAGATGGACTAGCAAGAGAGACCCAGTACTTC	CASSEDGLARETQYF
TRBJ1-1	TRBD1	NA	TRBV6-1	TGTGCCAGCACCCAGGGGGGGGGTGTAGAGTCTGAAGCTTTCTTT	CASTQGGGVESEAFF
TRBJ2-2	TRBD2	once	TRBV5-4	TGTGCCAGCAGCTTCGGACTAGCGGGATCCACCGGGGAGCTGTTTTTT	CASSFGLAGSTGELFF
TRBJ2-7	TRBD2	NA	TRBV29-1	TGCAGCGTTGATGAAGGGGCAATCCTAGCGGGAGGGCCAAAAGAGCAGTACTTC	CSVDEGAILAGGPKEQYF
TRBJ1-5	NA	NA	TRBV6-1	TGTGCCAGCAGTGAACTGAGGGGGTATAGCAATCAGCCCCAGCATTTT	CASSELRGYSNQPQHF
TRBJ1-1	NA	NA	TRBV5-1	TGCGCCAGCAGTTTCGAGGCCGTTGGCACTGAAGCTTTCTTT	CASSFEAVGTEAFF
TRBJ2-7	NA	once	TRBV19	TGTGCCAGTAGTATTCGCAGGGAACCCTACGAGCAGTACTTC	CASSIRREPYEQYF
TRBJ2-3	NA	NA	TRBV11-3	TGTGCCAGCAGCTTCCAGGGGGAGGAGGCAGATACGCAGTATTTT	CASSFQGEEADTQYF
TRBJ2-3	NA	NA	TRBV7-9	TGTGCCAGCAGCTTAGACCCCGCGGTAGCCCATACGCAGTATTTT	CASSLDPAVAHTQYF